This TCR beta chain was sequenced in a study of T cell responses to AZD1222 COVID-19 vaccine. Notes on the study in general: There were vaccine-associated CD4 TCRs across spike, dominant at 160-218 and 743-854. No repertoire was sampled before or during the peak T cell response, only after it. Seropositive status at baseline applied to only five to seven AZD1222 recipients. Donor demographics were predominantly white British with a female majority; clonal diversity may be underestimated.

Generated by immunoSEQ multiplex PCR, the TCRdb table keeps only in-frame clones and is missing some. The sample has 95,000 to 150,000 clones, around 87% seen once; the top ten hold approximately 1.1%. The CDR3 totals 14 residues. The germline CDR1 and CDR2 sequences are MNHEY and SVGAGI. V shed 4 bases, J shed 5 bases, and the junction held 5 bases outside the gene matches. Notes on this clone: As yet, its antigen is unknown.

The V and J genes are TRBV6-5 and TRBJ2-5; 9 bases agree with TRBD2. The sequencing used peripheral blood, collected on day 0 of AZD1222 vaccination. The source is an adult in good health. The CDR3 DNA reads TGTGCCAGCAGTTCCCCGGCGGGGGGGGAGACCCAGTACTTC. Encoded protein: CASSSPAGGETQYF.